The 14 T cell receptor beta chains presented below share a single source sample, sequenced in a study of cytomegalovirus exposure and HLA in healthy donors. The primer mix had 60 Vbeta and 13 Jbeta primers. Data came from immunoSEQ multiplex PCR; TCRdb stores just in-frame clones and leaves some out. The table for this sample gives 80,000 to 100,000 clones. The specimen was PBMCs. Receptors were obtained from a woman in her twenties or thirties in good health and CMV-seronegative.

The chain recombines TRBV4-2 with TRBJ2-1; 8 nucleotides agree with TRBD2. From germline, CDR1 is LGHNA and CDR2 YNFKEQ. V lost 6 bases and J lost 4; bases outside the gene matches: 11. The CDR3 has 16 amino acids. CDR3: CASSSAGGGGYNEQFF. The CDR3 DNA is TGTGCCAGCAGTTCGGCGGGAGGTGGAGGGTACAATGAGCAGTTCTTC.

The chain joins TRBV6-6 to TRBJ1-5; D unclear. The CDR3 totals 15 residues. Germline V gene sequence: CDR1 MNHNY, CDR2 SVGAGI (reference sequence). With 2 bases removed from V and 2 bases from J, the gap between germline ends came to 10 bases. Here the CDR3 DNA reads TGTGCCAGCAGTTACAGGGAGGAAGGCAATCAGCCCCAGCATTTT. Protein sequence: CASSYREEGNQPQHF.

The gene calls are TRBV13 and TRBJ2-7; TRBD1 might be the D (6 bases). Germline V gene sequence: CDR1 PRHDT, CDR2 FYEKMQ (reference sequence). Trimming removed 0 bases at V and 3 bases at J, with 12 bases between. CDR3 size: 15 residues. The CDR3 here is CASSLGGGPLYEQYF. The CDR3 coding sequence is TGTGCCAGCAGCTTAGGAGGGGGACCGCTCTACGAGCAGTACTTC.

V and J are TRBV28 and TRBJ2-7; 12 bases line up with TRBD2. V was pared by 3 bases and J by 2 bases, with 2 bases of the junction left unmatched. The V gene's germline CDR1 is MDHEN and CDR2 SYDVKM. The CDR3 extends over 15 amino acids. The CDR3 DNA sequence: TGTGCCAGCAGTTTGTCTAGCGGGGGGGCCTACGAGCAGTACTTC. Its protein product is CASSLSSGGAYEQYF.

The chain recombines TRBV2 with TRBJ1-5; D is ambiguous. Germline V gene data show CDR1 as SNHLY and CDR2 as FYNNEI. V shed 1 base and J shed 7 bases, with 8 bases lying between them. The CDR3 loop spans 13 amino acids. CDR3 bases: TGTGCCAGCAGTGAAGGGAGAGACCAGCCCCAGCATTTT. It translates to CASSEGRDQPQHF.

The CDR3 sequence is CAWDEDRGETEAFF. DNA for the CDR3: TGTGCCTGGGATGAGGACAGGGGAGAAACTGAAGCTTTCTTT. The rearrangement uses TRBV30 and TRBJ1-1; 9 bases map to TRBD1. J gave up 5 bases and V 5 bases, and 9 bases lay outside the gene matches. CDR3 length: 14 amino acids. Germline-derived CDR1 and CDR2 are GTSNPN and SVGIG (reference sequence).

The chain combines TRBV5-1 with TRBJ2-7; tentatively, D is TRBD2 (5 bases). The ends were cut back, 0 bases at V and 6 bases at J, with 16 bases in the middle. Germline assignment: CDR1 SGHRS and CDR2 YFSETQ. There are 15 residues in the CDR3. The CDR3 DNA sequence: TGCGCCAGCAGCTTGGATGACGGAGGCAGAAGCGAGCAGTACTTC. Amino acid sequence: CASSLDDGGRSEQYF.

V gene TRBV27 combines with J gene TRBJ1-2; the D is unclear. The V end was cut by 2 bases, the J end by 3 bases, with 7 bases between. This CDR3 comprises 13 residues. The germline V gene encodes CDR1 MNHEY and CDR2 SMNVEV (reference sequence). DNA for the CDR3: TGTGCCAGCAGTTTAACCAGGTACTATGGCTACACCTTC. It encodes CASSLTRYYGYTF.

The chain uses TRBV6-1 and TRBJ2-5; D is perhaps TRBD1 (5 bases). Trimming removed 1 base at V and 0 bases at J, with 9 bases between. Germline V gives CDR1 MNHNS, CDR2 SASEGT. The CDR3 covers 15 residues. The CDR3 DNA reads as TGTGCCAGCAGTGAAGTGATAGGGGACCAAGAGACCCAGTACTTC. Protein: CASSEVIGDQETQYF.

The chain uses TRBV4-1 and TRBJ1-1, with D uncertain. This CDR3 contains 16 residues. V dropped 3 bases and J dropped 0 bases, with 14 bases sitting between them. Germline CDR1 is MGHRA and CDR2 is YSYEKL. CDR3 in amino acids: CASSQEVSDMNTEAFF. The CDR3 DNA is TGCGCCAGCAGCCAGGAAGTGAGTGACATGAACACTGAAGCTTTCTTT.

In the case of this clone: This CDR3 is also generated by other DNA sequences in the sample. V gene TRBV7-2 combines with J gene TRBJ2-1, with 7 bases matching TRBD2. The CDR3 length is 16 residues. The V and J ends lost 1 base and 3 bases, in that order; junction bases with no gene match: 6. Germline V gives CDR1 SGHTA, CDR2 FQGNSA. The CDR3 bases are TGTGCCAGCAGCTTAGTTCGTCTAGCGGTCTACAATGAGCAGTTCTTC. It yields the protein CASSLVRLAVYNEQFF.

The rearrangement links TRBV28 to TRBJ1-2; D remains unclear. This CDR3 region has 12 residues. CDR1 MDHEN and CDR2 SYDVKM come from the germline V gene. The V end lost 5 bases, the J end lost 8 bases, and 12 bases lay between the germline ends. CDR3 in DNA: TGTGCCAGCAGTCCCTACGGTAGAGGCTACACCTTC. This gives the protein CASSPYGRGYTF.

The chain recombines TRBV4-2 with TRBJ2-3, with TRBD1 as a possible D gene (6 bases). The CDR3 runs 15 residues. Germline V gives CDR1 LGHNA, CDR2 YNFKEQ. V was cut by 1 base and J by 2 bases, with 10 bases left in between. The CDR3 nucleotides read TGTGCCAGCAGCCAAGCACAGGGTAACACAGATACGCAGTATTTT. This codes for CASSQAQGNTDTQYF.

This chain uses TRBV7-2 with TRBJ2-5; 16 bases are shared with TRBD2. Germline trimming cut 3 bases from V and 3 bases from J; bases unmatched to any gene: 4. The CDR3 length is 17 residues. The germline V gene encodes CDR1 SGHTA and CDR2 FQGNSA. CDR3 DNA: TGTGCCAGCAGCTTGGGACTAGCGGGGGGGGTTAAAGAGACCCAGTACTTC. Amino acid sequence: CASSLGLAGGVKETQYF.